This TCR beta chain appears in the sequencing data of a study of vaccination effects on CD4 cells after COVID-19. Study-wide results and caveats: Infection- and vaccine-induced clones contracted markedly late after vaccination.

Profiled with immunoSEQ multiplex PCR; TCRdb holds only in-frame clones, not every one. The sample records just under 75,000 clones, approximately 74% being singletons. A word on this clone: Its antigen is not identified.

Expansion with viral peptide pools was applied to antigen-specific CD4+ T cells by the ViraFEST assay prior to sequencing. Following culture for approximately ten days, CD4+ T cells were isolated. The healthy vaccine recipients, who had no prior SARS-CoV-2 infection, showed negative nucleocapsid antibodies. Roughly 2.1 million PBMC per well received approximately 10 IU/ml IL-2 and roughly 10 ug/ml peptides in culture. Days 3 and 7 saw half the medium replaced with IL-2 medium. J lost 2 bases, V lost 4 bases, and 6 bases had no gene match. Germline CDR1 and CDR2: SGHRS and YFSETQ. The CDR3 has 15 residues.

Sequencing was performed on CD4+ T cells from PBMCs cultured with HCoV-NL63 spike peptides, taken before COVID-19 vaccination. The clonotype comes from a human donor who received a COVID-19 vaccine. V usage is TRBV5-1 and J usage is TRBJ2-3; 8 nucleotides agree with TRBD1. The CDR3 here is CASSRQGKNTDTQYF. In DNA form, the CDR3 reads TGCGCCAGCAGCCGACAGGGGAAGAACACAGATACGCAGTATTTT.